This T cell receptor (beta chain) emerged from a study of blood T cell repertoires in COVID-19. For the study at large: Samples of COVID-19 (acute and convalescent) were obtained from the United States, Italy and Spain. Sources were T cells, B-cell-depleted T cells, or PBMCs; the material itself was cDNA or gDNA.

This CDR3 has 15 residues. Germline CDR1 PRHDT, CDR2 FYEKMQ (reference sequence). Losses at the gene ends were 5 bases for V and 5 bases for J; bases not matched to a gene: 5. Original methodology: Scientists estimated how many nucleated cells there were by amplifying reference gene primers. Assay: immunoSEQ multiplex PCR; the TCRdb copy retains only in-frame clones and omits some. V and J calls and clone size come straight from that table; D and trimming were deduced from the DNA. Here the sample spans roughly 69,000 clones, 90% being singletons. The chain uses TRBV13 and TRBJ2-1; 11 bases map to TRBD2. The sequenced sample consisted of peripheral blood. This receptor was taken from a man between 50 and 59 years old with acute or convalescent COVID-19. CDR3 sequence reads: CASSPLAGGDNEQFF. DNA for the CDR3: TGTGCCAGCAGCCCCCTAGCGGGAGGCGACAATGAGCAGTTCTTC.